This TCR beta chain was sequenced during a study of early T cells in non-severe SARS-CoV-2 infection. Study at large: Whole-blood bulk RNA, unsorted, was sequenced, and chains were unpaired. General study results and limits: VDJdb-based matching was biased toward anti-spike CD8 responses and missed private and CD4 specificities.

Separate cDNA molecules each had unique molecular identifiers attached to them. From the 5' RACE reads, TCRdb called clonotypes with MiXCR, one entry per CDR3 protein. This table holds tens of thousands of distinct CDR3 sequences, about 13% found once. Looked up from germline, CDR1 is SNHLY and CDR2 is FYNNEI. The CDR3 is 15 residues long. J gave up 2 bases and V 7 bases, and 8 bases lay outside the gene matches. This clonotype appeared a few times. The antigen remains undetermined. The rearrangement links TRBV2 to TRBJ2-1, with 7 bases aligning to TRBD2. The sequence came from an adult who was a healthcare worker with PCR-confirmed SARS-CoV-2 infection or an uninfected control (not recorded which). The source material was whole blood. CDR3 residues: CASKERTSTYNEQFF. The CDR3 DNA sequence: TGTGCCAGCAAGGAGAGGACTAGTACCTACAATGAGCAGTTCTTC.